These 26 T cell receptor beta chains came from one sample sequenced in a study of cytomegalovirus exposure and HLA in healthy donors (dated by TCRdb to 2016 to 2017). The library was generated by the immunoSEQ multiplex PCR assay. A mixture of 60 forward primers for TCR Vbeta segments and 13 reverse primers for TCR Jbeta segments was used in the multiplex PCR. Here the immuneACCESS table is served through TCRdb, limited to in-frame sequences with V and J called. Missing clones are a known gap in these copies; in checked studies unresolved V genes cover under half, and the rest lacks a known reason. Counted in this sample were approximately 150,000 clones; around 78% of them appeared once. The ten largest clones add up to more than 0.8% of the sample. The sample was PBMCs. The receptor set was obtained from a woman in her thirties or forties in good health and CMV-seronegative.

The V and J genes are TRBV5-6 and TRBJ2-7; 9 bases are shared with TRBD1. The germline gives CDR1 SGHDT, CDR2 YYEEEE. V was pared by 2 bases and J by 4 bases, with 4 bases of the junction left unmatched. The length of the CDR3 is 14 residues. CDR3 region: CASSFDRGTYEQYF. The CDR3 DNA reads TGTGCCAGCAGCTTCGACAGGGGGACTTACGAGCAGTACTTC.

The gene calls are TRBV19 and TRBJ1-2, with D unresolved. V was pared by 4 bases and J by 4 bases, with 7 bases between. The CDR3 has 12 amino acids. Germline V CDR1 and CDR2: LNHDA, SQIVND (reference sequence). The CDR3 DNA is TGTGCCAGTAGTACGGGAGGCTATGGCTACACCTTC. This codes for CASSTGGYGYTF.

The gene calls are TRBV30 and TRBJ1-1; TRBD1 matches at 7 bases. CDR3 size: 18 residues. CDR1 and CDR2 from the germline V gene are GTSNPN and SVGIG (reference sequence). The junction had 16 bases not matched to a gene; V was cut back by 2 bases and J by 1 base. This CDR3 reads CAWSLNPAGTVKNTEAFF. The DNA of the CDR3 is TGTGCCTGGAGTCTGAATCCGGCGGGGACAGTTAAGAACACTGAAGCTTTCTTT.

The V and J genes are TRBV19 and TRBJ1-3; 7 bases agree with TRBD1. Germline CDR1 reads LNHDA; CDR2 reads SQIVND (reference sequence). This CDR3 comprises 15 residues. V was clipped by 5 bases and J by 4 bases; unmatched bases: 8. CDR3 bases: TGTGCCAGTAGTCCAACCCCGGGACAGGGAAACACCATATATTTT. This translates into CASSPTPGQGNTIYF.

V gene TRBV2 combines with J gene TRBJ1-1, with a tentative D call TRBD1 (6 bases). The germline CDR1 and CDR2 sequences are SNHLY and FYNNEI. Between the trimmed V and J ends, which lost 5 bases and 5 bases, there was a span of 9 bases. The CDR3 sequence is 12 residues long. CDR3 DNA: TGTGCCAGCAGTCCCCAGGGGACTGAAGCTTTCTTT. As protein: CASSPQGTEAFF.

This chain uses TRBV4-2 with TRBJ1-1; 8 nucleotides match TRBD1. The CDR3 covers 15 residues. The V segment lost 3 bases and the J segment 1 base; nucleotides outside the gene matches: 4. Germline CDR1 LGHNA, CDR2 YNFKEQ. The CDR3 loop is CASSQDRVGNTEAFF. The DNA of the CDR3 is TGTGCCAGCAGCCAGGACAGGGTCGGGAACACTGAAGCTTTCTTT.

This clone turned up a few times. The chain recombines TRBV21-1 with TRBJ1-3. TRBV21-1 has pseudogene status. The CDR3 is 12 amino acids. The CDR3 spells CASSIQRGTIYF. As DNA, the CDR3 is TGTGCCAGCAGCATTCAACGCGGCACCATATATTTT.

The chain joins TRBV29-1 to TRBJ2-1; 12 positions agree with TRBD2. Trimming took 6 bases from V and 8 from J; bases not matched to a gene: 17. The CDR3 consists of 17 residues. The germline V gene has CDR1 SQVTM and CDR2 ANQGSEA. This CDR3 reads CSVGSSGRVLGWYEQFF. CDR3 bases: TGCAGCGTGGGCTCTAGCGGGAGGGTCTTGGGTTGGTATGAGCAGTTCTTC.

V gene TRBV6-1 combines with J gene TRBJ1-1, with 9 nucleotides matching TRBD1. J gave up 4 bases and V 6 bases, and 6 bases lay outside the gene matches. The CDR3 loop spans 14 amino acids. Germline V lookup: CDR1 MNHNS, CDR2 SASEGT. In nucleotides, the CDR3 is TGTGCCAGCAGGATAACAGGGGGCCTCACTGAAGCTTTCTTT. It is translated as CASRITGGLTEAFF.

This clone has a handful of counts. The chain has TRBV9 and TRBJ2-1; 8 nucleotides agree with TRBD2. The V gene end was trimmed by 4 bases and the J gene end by 9 bases; junction bases not matched to a gene: 9. Germline values: CDR1 SGDLS, CDR2 YYNGEE. This CDR3 spans 14 amino acids. The CDR3 sequence: CASSPQGLGSEQFF. In nucleotides, the CDR3 is TGTGCCAGCAGCCCACAGGGACTAGGGTCTGAGCAGTTCTTC.

The DNA for the CDR3 is TGTGCCAGCAGTGAGACAGGGGGTCGGAATGAAAAACTGTTTTTT. Protein product: CASSETGGRNEKLFF. This chain joins TRBV6-1 and TRBJ1-4, with 9 bases lining up with TRBD1. Trimming took 3 bases from V and 5 from J; bases not matched to a gene: 4. CDR1 and CDR2 (germline): MNHNS, SASEGT. The length of the CDR3 is 15 residues.

The DNA for the CDR3 is TGTGCCAGTAGTCCAGTGGACAGGGGACGCGAGCAGTACTTC. This encodes CASSPVDRGREQYF. The J gene is TRBJ2-7, the V gene TRBV19, with 9 positions matching TRBD1. In germline, CDR1 is LNHDA, CDR2 SQIVND (reference sequence). The CDR3 covers 14 residues. Losses at the gene ends were 5 bases for V and 6 bases for J; bases not matched to a gene: 8.

The rearrangement links TRBV5-1 to TRBJ1-2; D gene uncertain. CDR1 is SGHRS and CDR2 is YFSETQ in the germline V gene. Trimming removed 0 bases at V and 6 bases at J, with 6 bases between. This CDR3 has 12 residues. The CDR3 reads CASSLGGDGYTF. The CDR3 DNA reads as TGCGCCAGCAGCTTGGGCGGAGATGGCTACACCTTC.

In DNA, the CDR3 is TGTGCCAGCAGCTCCGAGCGGGACCCCTACGAGCAGTACTTC. This sequence encodes CASSSERDPYEQYF. The chain has TRBV7-6 and TRBJ2-7, with 7 bases fitting TRBD2. CDR1 and CDR2 (germline): SGHVS, FNYEAQ. CDR3 length: 14 amino acids. V was pared by 4 bases and J by 2 bases, with 5 bases of the junction left unmatched.

This chain links TRBV7-9 with TRBJ2-2; the match to TRBD1 covers 10 bases. V shed 1 base, J shed 4 bases, and the junction held 9 bases outside the gene matches. Germline-derived CDR1 and CDR2 are SEHNR and FQNEAQ (reference sequence). This CDR3 comprises 18 residues. This CDR3 is CASSLDGTGVLLTGELFF. CDR3 DNA sequence: TGTGCCAGCAGCTTAGACGGGACAGGGGTACTACTCACCGGGGAGCTGTTTTTT.

This sequence joins TRBV18 and TRBJ1-5; D unresolved. Trimming took 3 bases from V and 3 from J, leaving 12 bases between them. There are 15 residues in the CDR3. Germline V gives CDR1 KGHSH, CDR2 LQKENI. The CDR3 DNA sequence: TGTGCCAGCTCACCGGCCGAGGGAAACAATCAGCCCCAGCATTTT. It specifies CASSPAEGNNQPQHF.

The genes are TRBV15 and TRBJ1-5, with TRBD1 identical over 7 bases. V shed 5 bases and J 4 bases; nucleotides not matched to a gene: 5. The CDR3 runs to 14 residues. The V gene's germline CDR1 is LNHNV and CDR2 YYDKDF (reference sequence). CDR3 sequence reads: CATSSGQLNQPQHF. DNA for the CDR3: TGTGCCACCAGCTCGGGACAGCTTAATCAGCCCCAGCATTTT.

The chain links TRBV4-2 to TRBJ1-3, with a possible D match to TRBD1 (6 bases). Deletions cut 1 base from V and 7 bases from J, with 20 bases between. This CDR3 region has 17 residues. Looked up from germline, CDR1 is LGHNA and CDR2 is YNFKEQ. The CDR3 bases are TGTGCCAGCAGCCAAGCCACGGGGGGGGGCGTTAGGAACACCATATATTTT. Protein product: CASSQATGGGVRNTIYF.

The chain carries TRBV27 and TRBJ2-1; D is possibly TRBD2 (6 bases). Germline CDR1 MNHEY, CDR2 SMNVEV (reference sequence). The CDR3 extends over 15 amino acids. V was cut by 6 bases and J by 4 bases, with 16 bases left in between. In DNA, the CDR3 is TGTGCCAGCAGCGGAGGGGTTAACGGTTACAATGAGCAGTTCTTC. Its translation: CASSGGVNGYNEQFF.

CDR3 sequence reads: CASSLGRGGYTF. The CDR3 coding sequence is TGTGCCAGCAGCTTAGGACGGGGAGGCTACACCTTC. The chain employs TRBV5-8 and TRBJ1-2; D is uncertain. Trimming cost V 2 bases and J 8 bases, with 10 bases left between them. This CDR3 contains 12 residues. Germline CDR1 reads SGHTS; CDR2 reads YDEGEE.

The chain couples TRBV11-2 to TRBJ2-1, with 12 bases fitting TRBD2. J was trimmed by 4 bases and V by 6 bases; bases with no gene match: 4. Germline V CDR1 and CDR2: SGHAT, FQNNGV. This CDR3 contains 15 residues. The CDR3 loop is CASSASGRGYNEQFF. CDR3 DNA sequence: TGTGCCAGCAGTGCTAGCGGGAGGGGTTACAATGAGCAGTTCTTC.

The rearrangement joins TRBV19 to TRBJ2-7, with D possibly being TRBD2 (6 bases). This CDR3 region has 12 residues. Trimming stripped 4 bases from V and 10 bases from J, with 14 bases between. Per the germline V gene, CDR1 is LNHDA and CDR2 is SQIVND (reference sequence). The CDR3 region is CASSSSGLSQYF. CDR3 bases: TGTGCCAGTAGTAGCTCGGGACTCTCCCAGTACTTC.

The rearrangement uses TRBV30 and TRBJ1-1; D ambiguous. Trimming shortened V by 7 bases and J by 11 bases, and 20 bases separated the two germline ends. The CDR3 has 12 amino acids. The germline gives CDR1 GTSNPN, CDR2 SVGIG (reference sequence). The DNA for the CDR3 is TGTGCCTACCGACTCCATCAAGAGGGCGCTTTCTTT. Protein product: CAYRLHQEGAFF.

J is TRBJ1-4 and V is TRBV30; 11 bases fit TRBD1. Germline V lookup: CDR1 GTSNPN, CDR2 SVGIG (reference sequence). J gave up 8 bases and V 4 bases, and 12 bases lay outside the gene matches. The CDR3 covers 16 residues. This chain's CDR3 is CAWMLDRGRGAEKLFF. The CDR3 nucleotides read TGTGCCTGGATGTTGGACAGGGGGCGCGGGGCCGAAAAACTGTTTTTT.

This chain links TRBV19 with TRBJ2-5, with D tentatively TRBD2 (5 bases). CDR3 length: 12 amino acids. Between the trimmed V and J ends, which lost 5 bases and 5 bases, there was a span of 9 bases. Germline V lookup: CDR1 LNHDA, CDR2 SQIVND (reference sequence). CDR3 nucleotide sequence: TGTGCCAGTAGTGCCCGGGATGAGACCCAGTACTTC. It is translated as CASSARDETQYF.

For this clone: Other DNA sequences in this specimen translate into the identical CDR3. Here the CDR3 DNA reads TGCGCCAGCAGCTTGACGGGGGAGGGGTACGAGCAGTACTTC. This encodes CASSLTGEGYEQYF. This chain joins TRBV5-1 and TRBJ2-7; the match to TRBD2 covers 7 bases. With 1 base clipped from V and 4 bases from J, the junction kept 5 bases outside the gene matches. This CDR3 has 14 amino acids. From germline, CDR1 is SGHRS and CDR2 YFSETQ.